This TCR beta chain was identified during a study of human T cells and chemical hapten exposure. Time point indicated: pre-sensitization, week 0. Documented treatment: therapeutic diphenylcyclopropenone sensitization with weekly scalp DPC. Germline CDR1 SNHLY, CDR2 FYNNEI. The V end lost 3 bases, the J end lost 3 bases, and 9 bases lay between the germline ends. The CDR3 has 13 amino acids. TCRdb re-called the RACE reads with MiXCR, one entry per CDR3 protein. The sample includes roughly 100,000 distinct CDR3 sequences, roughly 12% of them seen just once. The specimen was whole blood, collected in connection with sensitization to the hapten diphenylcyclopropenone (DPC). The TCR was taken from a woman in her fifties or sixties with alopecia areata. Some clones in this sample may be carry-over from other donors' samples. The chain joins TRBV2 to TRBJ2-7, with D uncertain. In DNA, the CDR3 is TGTGCCAGCAGTGATGACGGATACTACGAGCAGTACTTC. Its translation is CASSDDGYYEQYF.